This T cell receptor (beta chain) was sequenced during a study of blood T cell repertoires in COVID-19. Study as a whole: Samples came from the United States, Italy and Spain, spanning acute and convalescent COVID-19.

The length of the CDR3 is 15 residues. The V gene's germline CDR1 is LGHDT and CDR2 YNNKEL (reference sequence). Trimming left V 1 base short and J 7 bases short, with 13 bases between. Clones were read by immunoSEQ multiplex PCR, and TCRdb kept only the in-frame ones, dropping some. The profile shows approximately 150,000 clones, around nine tenths of them singletons. The sequenced sample was peripheral blood. This chain connects TRBV3-1 (or the pseudogene TRBV3-2) to TRBJ2-2, with D tentatively TRBD1 (5 bases). This sequence was found in a woman aged 45-65 years with active or convalescent COVID-19. CDR3 protein: CASSQGGHRSGELFF. The DNA for the CDR3 is TGTGCCAGCAGCCAAGGGGGCCATAGGAGCGGGGAGCTGTTTTTT.